This T cell receptor beta chain is drawn from a study of identical twins. This clonotype was recorded a few times. Trimming removed 4 bases from V and 1 base from J, with 14 bases in between. Germline values: CDR1 SGHRS, CDR2 YFSETQ. The CDR3 totals 15 residues. TCRdb fed the 5' RACE reads into MiXCR, producing one record per CDR3 protein. Here the sample spans about 200,000 distinct CDR3 sequences, 6.5% to 8% being singletons. The sample was also linked to a second study, of T cells expressing NK-cell markers. As that study records: For a handful of donors, these clonotypes were likewise the leading ones in the CD3+CD56-NKG2C+ fraction.

The source material was CD8+ T cells sorted from blood. The receptor was isolated from a woman aged 18-35 years in good health. J is TRBJ1-1 and V is TRBV5-1; TRBD1 might be the D (5 bases). Written as DNA, the CDR3 is TGCGCCAGCAGCGATTGGACTACAGGGAACACTGAAGCTTTCTTT. This encodes CASSDWTTGNTEAFF.